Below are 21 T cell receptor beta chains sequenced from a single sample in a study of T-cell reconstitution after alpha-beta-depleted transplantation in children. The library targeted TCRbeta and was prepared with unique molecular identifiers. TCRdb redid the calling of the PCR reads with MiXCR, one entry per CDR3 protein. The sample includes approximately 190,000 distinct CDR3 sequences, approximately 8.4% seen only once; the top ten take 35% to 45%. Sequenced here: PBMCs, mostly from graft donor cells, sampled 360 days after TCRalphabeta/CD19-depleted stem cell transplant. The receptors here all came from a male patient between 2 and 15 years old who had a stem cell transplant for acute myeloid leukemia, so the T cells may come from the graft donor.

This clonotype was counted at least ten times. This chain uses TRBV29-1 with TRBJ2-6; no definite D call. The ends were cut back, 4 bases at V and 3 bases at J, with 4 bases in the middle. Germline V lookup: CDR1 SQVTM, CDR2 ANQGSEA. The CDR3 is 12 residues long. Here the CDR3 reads CSVVGGANVLTF. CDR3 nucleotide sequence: TGCAGCGTTGTAGGTGGGGCCAACGTCCTGACTTTC.

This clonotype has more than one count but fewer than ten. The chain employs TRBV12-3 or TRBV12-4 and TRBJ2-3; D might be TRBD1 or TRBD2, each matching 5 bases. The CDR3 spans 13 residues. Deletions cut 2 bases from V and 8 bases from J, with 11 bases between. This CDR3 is CASSLSVGTTQYF. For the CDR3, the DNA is TGTGCCAGCAGTTTAAGTGTCGGGACTACGCAGTATTTT.

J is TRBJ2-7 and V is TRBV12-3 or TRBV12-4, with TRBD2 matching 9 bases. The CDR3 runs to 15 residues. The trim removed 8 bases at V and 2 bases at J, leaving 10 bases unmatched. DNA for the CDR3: TGTGCCAGCGCGGCTAGCGGGACGCATCCCTACGAGCAGTACTTC. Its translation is CASAASGTHPYEQYF.

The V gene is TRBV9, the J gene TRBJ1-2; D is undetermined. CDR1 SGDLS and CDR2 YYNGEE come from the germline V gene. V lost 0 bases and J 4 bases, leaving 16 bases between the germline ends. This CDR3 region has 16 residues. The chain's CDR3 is CASSVVAAISVYGYTF. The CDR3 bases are TGTGCCAGCAGCGTAGTGGCAGCTATTTCCGTCTATGGCTACACCTTC.

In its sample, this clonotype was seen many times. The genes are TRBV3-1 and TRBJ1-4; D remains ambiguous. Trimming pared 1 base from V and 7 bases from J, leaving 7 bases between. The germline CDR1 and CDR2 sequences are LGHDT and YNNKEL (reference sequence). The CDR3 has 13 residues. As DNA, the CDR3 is TGTGCCAGCAGCCAAGTGGACGGTGAAAAACTGTTTTTT. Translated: CASSQVDGEKLFF. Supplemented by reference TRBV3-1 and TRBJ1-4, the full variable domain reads DTAVSQTPKYLVTQMGNDKSIKCEQNLGHDTMYWYKQDSKKFLKIMFSYNNKELIINETVPNRFSPKSPDKAHLNLHINSLELGDSAVYFCASSQVDGEKLFFGSGTQLSVL.

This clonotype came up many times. The CDR3 is CSAPGLGTYNEQFF. The CDR3 DNA is TGCAGTGCCCCGGGACTAGGGACCTACAATGAGCAGTTCTTC. V usage is TRBV20-1 and J usage is TRBJ2-1; 8 bases fit TRBD2. V lost 6 bases and J lost 2; bases outside the gene matches: 6. This CDR3 contains 14 residues. In germline, CDR1 is DFQATT, CDR2 SNEGSKA (reference sequence).

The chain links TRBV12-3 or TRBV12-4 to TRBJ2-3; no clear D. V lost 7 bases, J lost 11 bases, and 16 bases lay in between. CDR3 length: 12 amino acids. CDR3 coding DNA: TGTGCCAGCACCCCATCCGGTAGGGTGCAGTATTTT. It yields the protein CASTPSGRVQYF.

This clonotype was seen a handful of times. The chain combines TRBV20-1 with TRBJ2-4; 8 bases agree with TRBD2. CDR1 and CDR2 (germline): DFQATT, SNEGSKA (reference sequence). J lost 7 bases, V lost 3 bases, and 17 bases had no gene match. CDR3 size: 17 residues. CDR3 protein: CSASPGAGGLDLNIQYF. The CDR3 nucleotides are TGCAGTGCTAGTCCTGGGGCGGGGGGTCTAGACTTGAACATTCAGTACTTC.

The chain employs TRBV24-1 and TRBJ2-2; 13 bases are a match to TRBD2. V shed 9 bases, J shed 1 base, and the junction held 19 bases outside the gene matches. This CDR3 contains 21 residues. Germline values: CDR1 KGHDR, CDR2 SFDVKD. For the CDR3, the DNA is TGTGCCACCTGTTATTTGATAATAACTAGCGGGAGGGGAATGAACACCGGGGAGCTGTTTTTT. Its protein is CATCYLIITSGRGMNTGELFF.

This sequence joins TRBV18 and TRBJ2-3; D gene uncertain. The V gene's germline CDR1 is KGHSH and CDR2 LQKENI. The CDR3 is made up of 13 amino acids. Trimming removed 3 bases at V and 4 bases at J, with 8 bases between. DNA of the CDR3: TGTGCCAGCTCACCCCTCGATTCAGATACGCAGTATTTT. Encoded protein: CASSPLDSDTQYF. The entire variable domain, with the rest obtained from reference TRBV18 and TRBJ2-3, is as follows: NAGVMQNPRHLVRRRGQEARLRCSPMKGHSHVYWYRQLPEEGLKFMVYLQKENIIDESGMPKERFSAEFPKEGPSILRIQQVVRGDSAAYFCASSPLDSDTQYFGPGTRLTVL.

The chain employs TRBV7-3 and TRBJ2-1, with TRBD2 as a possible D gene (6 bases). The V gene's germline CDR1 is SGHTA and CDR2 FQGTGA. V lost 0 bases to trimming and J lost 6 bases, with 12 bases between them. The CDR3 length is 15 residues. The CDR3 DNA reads TGTGCCAGCAGCTTAACGCGGGATGGGGGCAATGAGCAGTTCTTC. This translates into CASSLTRDGGNEQFF. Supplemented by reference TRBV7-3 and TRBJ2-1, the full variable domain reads GAGVSQTPSNKVTEKGKYVELRCDPISGHTALYWYRQSLGQGPEFLIYFQGTGAADDSGLPNDRFFAVRPEGSVSTLKIQRTERGDSAVYLCASSLTRDGGNEQFFGPGTRLTVL.

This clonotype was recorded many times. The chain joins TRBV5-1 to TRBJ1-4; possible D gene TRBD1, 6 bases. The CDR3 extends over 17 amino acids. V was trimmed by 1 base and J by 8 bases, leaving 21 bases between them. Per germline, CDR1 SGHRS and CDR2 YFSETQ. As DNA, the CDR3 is TGCGCCAGCAGCTTGATGGGGGGCGCGTCGGAGGGGGAAAAACTGTTTTTT. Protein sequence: CASSLMGGASEGEKLFF.

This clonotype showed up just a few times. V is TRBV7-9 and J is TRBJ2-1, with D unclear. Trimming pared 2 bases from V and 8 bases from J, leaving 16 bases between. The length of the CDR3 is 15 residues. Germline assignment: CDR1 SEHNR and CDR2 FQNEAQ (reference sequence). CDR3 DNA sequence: TGTGCCAGCAGCTTAAGAGTAGGCCGACTCGATGAGCAGTTCTTC. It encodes CASSLRVGRLDEQFF.

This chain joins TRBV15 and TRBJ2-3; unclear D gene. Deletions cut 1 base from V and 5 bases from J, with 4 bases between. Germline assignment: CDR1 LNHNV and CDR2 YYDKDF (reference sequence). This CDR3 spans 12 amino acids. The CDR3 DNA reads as TGTGCCACCAGCAGAGGCAGAGATACGCAGTATTTT. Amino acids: CATSRGRDTQYF.

CDR3 loop: CASSPKGLAGALNEQFF. Here the CDR3 DNA reads TGTGCCAGCTCACCAAAGGGACTAGCGGGAGCCCTCAATGAGCAGTTCTTC. This rearrangement joins TRBV18 to TRBJ2-1; 14 positions agree with TRBD2. Germline-derived CDR1 and CDR2 are KGHSH and LQKENI. V gave up 2 bases and J gave up 6 bases; unmatched junction bases: 6. The CDR3 is 17 residues long.

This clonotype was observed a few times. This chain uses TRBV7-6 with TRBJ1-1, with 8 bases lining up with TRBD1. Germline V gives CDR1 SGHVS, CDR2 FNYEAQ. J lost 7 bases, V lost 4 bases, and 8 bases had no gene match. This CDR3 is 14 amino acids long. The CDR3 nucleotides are TGTGCCAGCAGCTCATCTAAGGGGACAGGTGAAGCTTTCTTT. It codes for CASSSSKGTGEAFF.

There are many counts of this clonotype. This CDR3 is CASSLVLAFTDTQYF. The CDR3 coding sequence is TGCGCCAGCAGCTTAGTACTAGCCTTCACAGATACGCAGTATTTT. The chain recombines TRBV5-1 with TRBJ2-3, with D perhaps TRBD2 (6 bases). The CDR3 has 15 amino acids. Germline CDR1 SGHRS, CDR2 YFSETQ. With 2 bases removed from V and 2 bases from J, the gap between germline ends came to 12 bases. The whole variable domain, filled in from reference TRBV5-1 and TRBJ2-3, reads KAGVTQTPRYLIKTRGQQVTLSCSPISGHRSVSWYQQTPGQGLQFLFEYFSETQRNKGNFPGRFSGRQFSNSRSEMNVSTLELGDSALYLCASSLVLAFTDTQYFGPGTRLTVL.

CDR3 residues: CSAERDSQETQYF. The DNA of the CDR3 is TGCAGTGCTGAGCGGGACAGCCAAGAGACCCAGTACTTC. V gene TRBV20-1 combines with J gene TRBJ2-5; D tentatively fits TRBD1 or TRBD2 (7 bases each). V was shortened by 5 bases and J by 1 base, with 11 bases between the two germline ends. CDR1 is DFQATT and CDR2 is SNEGSKA in the germline V gene (reference sequence). CDR3 length equals 13 residues.

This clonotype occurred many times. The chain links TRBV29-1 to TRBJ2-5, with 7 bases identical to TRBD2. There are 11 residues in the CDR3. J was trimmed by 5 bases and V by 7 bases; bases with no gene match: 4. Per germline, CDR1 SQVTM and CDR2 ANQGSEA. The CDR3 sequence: CSGREGETQYF. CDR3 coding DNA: TGCAGCGGTAGGGAGGGGGAGACCCAGTACTTC.

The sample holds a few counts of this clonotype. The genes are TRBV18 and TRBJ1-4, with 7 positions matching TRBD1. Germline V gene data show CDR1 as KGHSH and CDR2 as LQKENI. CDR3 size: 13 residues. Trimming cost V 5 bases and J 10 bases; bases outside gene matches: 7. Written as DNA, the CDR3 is TGTGCCAGCTCAGCGACAGGGAGAGGAAAACTGTTTTTT. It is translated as CASSATGRGKLFF.

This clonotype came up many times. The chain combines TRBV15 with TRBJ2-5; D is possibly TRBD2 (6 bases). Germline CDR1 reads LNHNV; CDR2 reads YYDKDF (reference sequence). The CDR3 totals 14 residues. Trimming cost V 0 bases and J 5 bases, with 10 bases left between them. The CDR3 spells CATSRDYGGETQYF. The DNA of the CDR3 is TGTGCCACCAGCAGAGATTACGGAGGGGAGACCCAGTACTTC. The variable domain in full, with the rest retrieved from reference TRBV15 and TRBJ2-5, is DAMVIQNPRYQVTQFGKPVTLSCSQTLNHNVMYWYQQKSSQAPKLLFHYYDKDFNNEADTPDNFQSRRPNTSFCFLDIRSPGLGDTAMYLCATSRDYGGETQYFGPGTRLLVL.